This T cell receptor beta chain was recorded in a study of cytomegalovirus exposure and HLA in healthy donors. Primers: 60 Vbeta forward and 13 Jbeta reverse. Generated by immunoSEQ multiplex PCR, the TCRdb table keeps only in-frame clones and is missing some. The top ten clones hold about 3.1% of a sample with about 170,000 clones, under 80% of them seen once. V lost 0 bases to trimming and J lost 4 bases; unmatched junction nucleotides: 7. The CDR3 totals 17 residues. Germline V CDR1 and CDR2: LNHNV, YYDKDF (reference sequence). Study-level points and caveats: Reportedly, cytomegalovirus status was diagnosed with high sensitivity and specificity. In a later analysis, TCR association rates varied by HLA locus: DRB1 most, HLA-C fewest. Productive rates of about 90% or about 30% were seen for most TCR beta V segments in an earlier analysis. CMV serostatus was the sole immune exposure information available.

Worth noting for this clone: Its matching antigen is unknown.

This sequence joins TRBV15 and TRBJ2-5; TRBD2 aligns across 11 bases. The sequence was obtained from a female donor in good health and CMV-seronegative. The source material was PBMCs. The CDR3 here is CATSRDLAGGFAETQYF. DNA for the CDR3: TGTGCCACCAGCAGAGATCTAGCGGGGGGATTTGCAGAGACCCAGTACTTC.